This T cell receptor (beta chain) was recovered during a study of cytomegalovirus exposure and HLA in healthy donors. At the level of the study: Of 398 genotyped donors, around 76% clustered with self-reported Caucasian donors.

In the PCR, 60 Vbeta and 13 Jbeta primers were used. Sequencing used immunoSEQ multiplex PCR; TCRdb keeps in-frame clones, though not all of them. This sample has fewer than 200,000 clones, with approximately 71% found just once. Overall study findings and caveats: A highly shared variant cluster was judged a likely technical artifact.

The donors gave bone marrow, and they were healthy. As to this clone: What it binds is unknown.

The receptor comes from a girl aged 10 to 17 in good health and CMV-seronegative. The sample comprised PBMCs.

The CDR3 here is CATSRGSLIGDPNEKLFF. The CDR3 DNA sequence: TGTGCCACCAGCAGAGGCAGTCTTATAGGGGATCCTAATGAAAAACTGTTTTTT. This chain connects TRBV15 to TRBJ1-4; weak D call: TRBD1 (5 bases). Germline values: CDR1 LNHNV, CDR2 YYDKDF (reference sequence). Trimming left V 1 base short and J 3 bases short, with 18 bases between. The CDR3 length is 18 residues. Combining the CDR3 with reference TRBV15 and TRBJ1-4 gives the whole variable domain DAMVIQNPRYQVTQFGKPVTLSCSQTLNHNVMYWYQQKSSQAPKLLFHYYDKDFNNEADTPDNFQSRRPNTSFCFLDIRSPGLGDTAMYLCATSRGSLIGDPNEKLFFGSGTQLSVL.